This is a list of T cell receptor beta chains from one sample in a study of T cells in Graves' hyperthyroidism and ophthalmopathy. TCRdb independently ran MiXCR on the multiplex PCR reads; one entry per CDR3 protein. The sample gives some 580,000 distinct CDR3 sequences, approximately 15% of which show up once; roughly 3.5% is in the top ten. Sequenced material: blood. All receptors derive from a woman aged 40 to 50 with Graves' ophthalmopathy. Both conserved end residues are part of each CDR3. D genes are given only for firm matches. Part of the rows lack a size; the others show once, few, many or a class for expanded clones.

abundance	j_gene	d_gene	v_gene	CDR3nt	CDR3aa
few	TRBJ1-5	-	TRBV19	TGTGCCAGTAGTCGCGACCCGGGGCAGCCCCAGCATTTT	CASSRDPGQPQHF
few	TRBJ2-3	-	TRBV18	TGTGCCAGCTCACCGTCGGAGAATACAGATACGCAGTATTTT	CASSPSENTDTQYF
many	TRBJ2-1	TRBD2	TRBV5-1	TGCGCCAGCAGCTTTTCCAGCGGGGCTACCAATGAGCAGTTCTTC	CASSFSSGATNEQFF
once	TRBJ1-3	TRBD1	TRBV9	TGTGCCAGCAGCTCCCAAGGGACAGCTGAATTAAACACCATATATTTT	CASSSQGTAELNTIYF
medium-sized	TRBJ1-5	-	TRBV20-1	TGCAGTGCTAGGGGGGCCAGGGAAGGTCAGCCCCAGCATTTT	CSARGAREGQPQHF
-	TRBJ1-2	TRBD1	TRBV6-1	TGTGCCAGCAGTGCCCTGAACAGGGGTAACTATGGCTACACCTTC	CASSALNRGNYGYTF
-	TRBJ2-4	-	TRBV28	TGTGCCAGCAGAAACCGCGGGACAGCTGGGGGAAACATTCAGTACTTC	CASRNRGTAGGNIQYF
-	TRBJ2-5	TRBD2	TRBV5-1	TGCGCCAGCTGCACCGGGACTAAGGAAGAGACCCAGTACTTC	CASCTGTKEETQYF
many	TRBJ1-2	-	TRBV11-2	TGTGCCAGCAGCTTAGGAAGGACAGACAACTATGGCTACACCTTC	CASSLGRTDNYGYTF
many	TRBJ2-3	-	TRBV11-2	TGTGCCAGCAGCTTCTTGTCAGATACGCAGTATTTT	CASSFLSDTQYF
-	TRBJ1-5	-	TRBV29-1	TGCAGCGCTGGGGATTTTAGCAATCAGCCCCAGCATTTT	CSAGDFSNQPQHF
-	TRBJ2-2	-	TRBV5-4	TGTGCCAGCAGCTCAAATCTGGGAGGCGGGGAGCTGTTTTTT	CASSSNLGGGELFF
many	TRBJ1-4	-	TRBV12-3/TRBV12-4	TGTGCCAGCAGTTTCGGGGGTTCTAAGGAAAAACTGTTTTTT	CASSFGGSKEKLFF
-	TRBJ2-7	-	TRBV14	TGTGCCAGCCGGGATTCAGCCACCAGCTCCTACGAGCAGTACTTC	CASRDSATSSYEQYF
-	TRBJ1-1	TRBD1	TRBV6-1	TGTGCCAGCAGTGAGACAGGGGGCCTCACTGAAGTTTTCTTT	CASSETGGLTEVFF
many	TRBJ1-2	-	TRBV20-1	TGCAGTGCTAGAGAGGGGGCTAACTATGGCTACACCTTC	CSAREGANYGYTF
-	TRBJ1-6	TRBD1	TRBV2	TGTGCCAGCAGGGCAACCAGGCAGGGGGGCGGACCCCTCCACTTT	CASRATRQGGGPLHF
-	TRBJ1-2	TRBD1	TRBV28	TGTGCCAGCAGGAGTCCCGGGACAGGAGTTTATGGCTACACCTTC	CASRSPGTGVYGYTF
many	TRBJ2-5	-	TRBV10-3	TGTGCCATCAGTCGGGGCAATCAAGAGACCCAGTACTTC	CAISRGNQETQYF
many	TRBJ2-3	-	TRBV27	TGTGCCAGCAGACGGGGACAATTCACAGATACGCAGTATTTT	CASRRGQFTDTQYF
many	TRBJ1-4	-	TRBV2	TGTGCCAGCAGTTTACAGGGTCAGACGGGGGAAAAACTGTTTTTT	CASSLQGQTGEKLFF
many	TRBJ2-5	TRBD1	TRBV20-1	TGCAGTGCTAGATCCGGACAGGGGGATCAAGAGACCCAGTACTTC	CSARSGQGDQETQYF
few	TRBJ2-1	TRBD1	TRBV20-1	TGCAGTGCTAGTAGTGGGACAGGGGGGCGGGGGATTGAGCAGTTCTTC	CSASSGTGGRGIEQFF
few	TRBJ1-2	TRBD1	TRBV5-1	TGCGCCAGCAGCTTGGAGGGACAGGGAGAGCGTGGCTACACCTTC	CASSLEGQGERGYTF
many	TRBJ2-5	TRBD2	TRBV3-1	TGTGCCAGCAGCCCAGTTAGCCGGGGGGGGGAGACCCAGTACTTC	CASSPVSRGGETQYF
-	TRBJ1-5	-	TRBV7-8	TGTGCCAGCAGCTTAGGGGACTGGTACAGCAATCAGCCCCAGCATTTT	CASSLGDWYSNQPQHF
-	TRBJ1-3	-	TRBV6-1	TGTGCCAGCCGGAGGGTAGCTGGAAACACCATATATTTT	CASRRVAGNTIYF
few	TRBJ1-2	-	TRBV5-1	TGCGCCAGCAGCTTTACAGGGCCGGAGGGCTACACCTTC	CASSFTGPEGYTF
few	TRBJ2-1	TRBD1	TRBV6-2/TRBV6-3	TGTGCCGCCTCCGGGACAGGGGGATACAATGAGCAGTTCTTC	CAASGTGGYNEQFF
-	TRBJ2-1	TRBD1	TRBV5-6	TGTGCCAGCAGCCGCTTTGGACAGGACTACAATGAGCAGTTCTTC	CASSRFGQDYNEQFF
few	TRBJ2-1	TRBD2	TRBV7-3	TGTGCCAGCAGCTTACCGCCTAGTTTGCTTGCGGGAGGGAACCCCGCCTACAATGAGCAGTTCTTC	CASSLPPSLLAGGNPAYNEQFF
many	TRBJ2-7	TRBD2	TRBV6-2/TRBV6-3	TGTGCCAGCAGTTCCGGACTAGCGGGAGGGAGCTCCTACGAGCAGTACTTC	CASSSGLAGGSSYEQYF
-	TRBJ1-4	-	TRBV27	TGTGCCAGCAGCCGTATGGGGGCTAATGAAAAACTGTTTTTT	CASSRMGANEKLFF
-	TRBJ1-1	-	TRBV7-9	TGTGCCGTCGCGGGGGTTAGGCACACTGAAGCTTTCTTT	CAVAGVRHTEAFF
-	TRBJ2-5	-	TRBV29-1	TGCAGCGTTGAAGATTCTATGATTTCCCAAGAGACCCAGTACTTC	CSVEDSMISQETQYF
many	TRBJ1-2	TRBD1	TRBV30	TGTGCCTGGAGTGGTGGACAGGGCGGCTACACCTTC	CAWSGGQGGYTF
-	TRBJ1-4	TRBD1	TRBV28	TGTGCCAGCGCGACAGGGCCTAATGAAAAACTGTTTTTT	CASATGPNEKLFF
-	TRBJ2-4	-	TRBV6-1	TGTGCCAGCGGGGAGGGGCAAGGGACAGGAGGAGCCAAAAACATTCAGTACTTC	CASGEGQGTGGAKNIQYF
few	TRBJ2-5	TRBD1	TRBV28	TGTGCCAGCAGTGGCGGGGACAGGGTTGAGACCCAGTACTTC	CASSGGDRVETQYF
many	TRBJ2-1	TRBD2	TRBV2	TGTGCCAGCAATCCTTCGGGTAGGGGCGGGGGCAATGAGCAGTTCTTC	CASNPSGRGGGNEQFF
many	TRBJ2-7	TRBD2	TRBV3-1	TGTGCCAGCAGCCAAGATACTAGCGGGAGTAGAAAGCAGTACTTC	CASSQDTSGSRKQYF
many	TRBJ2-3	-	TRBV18	TGTGCCAGCTCACCAAGGGCCAGCCCAGATACGCAGTATTTT	CASSPRASPDTQYF
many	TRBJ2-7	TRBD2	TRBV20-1	TGCAGTGCTTCTGATAGCGGGAGTTCCTACGAGCAGTACTTC	CSASDSGSSYEQYF
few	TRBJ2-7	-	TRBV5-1	TGCGCCAGCAGCTTCAGGGTAAACTCCTACGAGCAGTACTTC	CASSFRVNSYEQYF
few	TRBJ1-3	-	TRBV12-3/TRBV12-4	TGTGCCAGCAGTCCACCCGGGGGGGACTCTGGAAACACCATATATTTT	CASSPPGGDSGNTIYF
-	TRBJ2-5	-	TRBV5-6	TGTGCCAGCACCGACGGGGGCGGGACACTTGAACGGATCAAAGGGACCCAGTACTTC	CASTDGGGTLERIKGTQYF
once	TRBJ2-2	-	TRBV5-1	TGCGCCAGCAGCTTGGGTGTAGGGTCGACCGGGGAGCTGTTTTTT	CASSLGVGSTGELFF
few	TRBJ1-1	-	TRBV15	TGTGCCACCAGCATTTCGCGGGAGAACACTGAAGCTTTCTTT	CATSISRENTEAFF
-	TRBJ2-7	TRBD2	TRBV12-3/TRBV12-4	TGTGCCAGCCCGCCGGGGGGGCCACCCTACGAGCAGTACTTC	CASPPGGPPYEQYF
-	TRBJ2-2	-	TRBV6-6	TGTGCCAGCAGTTACTCAAGGGGGGATACCGGGGAGCTGTTTTTT	CASSYSRGDTGELFF
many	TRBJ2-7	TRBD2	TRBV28	TGTGCCAGCAGTACCCCTCTAGCGGCGAGCTACGAGCAGTACTTC	CASSTPLAASYEQYF
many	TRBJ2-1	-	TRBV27	TGTGCCAGCAGTTTATTGGCCTTGTCCTTCAGCTCCTACAATGAGCAGTTCTTC	CASSLLALSFSSYNEQFF